Each of the 25 T cell receptor beta chains below was sequenced from the same sample in a study of blood T cell repertoires in COVID-19. Assay: immunoSEQ multiplex PCR; the TCRdb copy retains only in-frame clones and omits some. The sample lists about 64,000 clones, roughly 80% seen once, with 14% in the top ten. The sample taken for sequencing was peripheral blood. These receptors were taken from a man between 60 and 75 years old with COVID-19, enrolled during active disease.

The chain links TRBV12-3 or TRBV12-4 to TRBJ2-7; TRBD1 agrees at 7 bases. The CDR3 runs to 12 residues. Germline trimming cut 4 bases from V and 3 bases from J; bases unmatched to any gene: 0. CDR3 in amino acids: CASSWDSYEQYF. Written as DNA, the CDR3 is TGTGCCAGCAGTTGGGACAGCTACGAGCAGTACTTC.

Only a few counts were recorded for this clone. The chain uses TRBV18 and TRBJ2-2; D perhaps matches TRBD1 (6 bases). V lost 3 bases and J lost 9, with 8 bases in between. CDR3 size: 12 residues. Germline CDR1 KGHSH, CDR2 LQKENI. The CDR3 sequence is CASSPGARELFF. CDR3 sequence (DNA): TGTGCCAGCTCACCGGGGGCGCGGGAGCTGTTTTTT.

V and J are TRBV12-3 or TRBV12-4 and TRBJ1-1; D is unclear. Trimming shortened V by 6 bases and J by 0 bases, and 8 bases separated the two germline ends. The CDR3 covers 13 residues. Here the CDR3 reads CASSNQMNTEAFF. CDR3 nucleotide sequence: TGTGCCAGCAGCAATCAAATGAACACTGAAGCTTTCTTT.

The V and J genes are TRBV29-1 and TRBJ2-3; 8 nucleotides align to TRBD1. Germline V lookup: CDR1 SQVTM, CDR2 ANQGSEA. Losses at the gene ends were 7 bases for V and 3 bases for J; bases not matched to a gene: 9. This CDR3 comprises 14 residues. For the CDR3, the DNA is TGCAGCGCCCAGGGGGCAGGGAGTACAGATACGCAGTATTTT. Its translation: CSAQGAGSTDTQYF.

This clone was seen only once. The chain employs TRBV2 and TRBJ1-1; D remains ambiguous. CDR1 is SNHLY, CDR2 FYNNEI, per germline. V dropped 5 bases and J dropped 5 bases, with 9 bases sitting between them. This CDR3 contains 12 residues. CDR3 sequence: CASSPRGTEAFF. CDR3 sequence (DNA): TGTGCCAGCAGTCCGCGTGGTACTGAAGCTTTCTTT. Together with reference TRBV2 and TRBJ1-1, the CDR3 gives the full variable domain: EPEVTQTPSHQVTQMGQEVILRCVPISNHLYFYWYRQILGQKVEFLVSFYNNEISEKSEIFDDQFSVERPDGSNFTLKIRSTKLEDSAMYFCASSPRGTEAFFGQGTRLTVV.

Of note for this clone: The conserved closing phenylalanine or tryptophan is absent in this CDR3, likely reflecting a read error. The DNA is left out, because the CDR3 cannot be placed on it with certainty; the CDR3 is given as TCRdb lists it. The chain carries TRBV21-1 and TRBJ1-1. TRBV21-1 corresponds to a pseudogene. The CDR3 spans 8 amino acids, including both terminal residues. CDR3 loop: CASRPEPV.

The rearrangement uses TRBV25-1 and TRBJ2-7, with 14 bases identical to TRBD2. The CDR3 is 17 amino acids. The J segment lost 3 bases and the V segment lost 3 bases, leaving 7 bases of the junction unmatched. The germline V gene encodes CDR1 MGHDK and CDR2 SYGVNS. The CDR3 loop reads CASSEKPGLAGDYEQYF. CDR3 coding DNA: TGTGCCAGCAGTGAGAAACCGGGACTAGCGGGAGACTACGAGCAGTACTTC.

This rearrangement joins TRBV21-1 to TRBJ2-3; no DNA check was done on the table's D call, TRBD1. TRBV21-1 is labeled a pseudogene. CDR3 length equals 15 residues. The CDR3 here is CASSVRASSTDTQYF. In nucleotides, the CDR3 is TGTGCCAGCAGCGTCAGGGCATCCAGCACAGATACGCAGTATTTT.

This clone showed up just a few times. The chain joins TRBV2 to TRBJ2-7, with 7 bases that match TRBD1. The CDR3 extends over 13 amino acids. With 6 bases clipped from V and 4 bases from J, the junction kept 6 bases outside the gene matches. Germline CDR1 and CDR2: SNHLY and FYNNEI. The CDR3 sequence is CASRDGTAYEQYF. CDR3 bases: TGTGCCAGCAGGGATGGGACAGCATACGAGCAGTACTTC.

This clone has just a few counts. This chain joins TRBV5-6 and TRBJ1-1, with 8 bases that match TRBD1. CDR1 is SGHDT and CDR2 is YYEEEE in the germline V gene. V lost 3 bases to trimming and J lost 2 bases; unmatched junction nucleotides: 9. CDR3 length: 16 amino acids. The CDR3 loop is CASSSTLQGGNTEAFF. The CDR3 coding sequence is TGTGCCAGCAGCTCGACCCTACAGGGGGGTAACACTGAAGCTTTCTTT.

This chain links TRBV6-1 with TRBJ2-3; D is unclear. This CDR3 spans 18 amino acids. Germline values: CDR1 MNHNS, CDR2 SASEGT. Trimming left V 1 base short and J 2 bases short, with 19 bases between. CDR3 residues: CASSEVESLGTNTDTQYF. The CDR3 DNA reads TGTGCCAGCAGTGAAGTTGAGTCCCTGGGTACTAACACAGATACGCAGTATTTT.

This chain links TRBV12-3 or TRBV12-4 with TRBJ1-2, with D perhaps TRBD1 (6 bases). Trimming stripped 5 bases from V and 7 bases from J, with 11 bases between. The length of the CDR3 is 12 residues. CDR3 protein: CASSPGQSGYTF. CDR3 DNA: TGTGCCAGCAGTCCCGGACAGTCTGGCTACACCTTC.

The chain combines TRBV18 with TRBJ1-2, with TRBD1 matching over 10 bases. There are 13 residues in the CDR3. Germline V gene data show CDR1 as KGHSH and CDR2 as LQKENI. V was clipped by 2 bases and J by 8 bases; unmatched bases: 2. Here the CDR3 reads CASSPETGGGYTF. The CDR3 DNA follows: TGTGCCAGCTCACCAGAGACAGGGGGCGGCTACACCTTC.

The chain employs TRBV6-5 and TRBJ1-2; TRBD1 agrees at 8 bases. Trimming removed 2 bases from V and 6 bases from J; junction bases left unmatched: 5. The CDR3 has 14 residues. Germline V CDR1 and CDR2: MNHEY, SVGAGI. In DNA form, the CDR3 reads TGTGCCAGCAGTTACCCGGACAGGGACCATGGCTACACCTTC. Its protein is CASSYPDRDHGYTF.

This clone was detected once. The chain carries TRBV9 and TRBJ1-2; 10 nucleotides agree with TRBD1. Germline CDR1 reads SGDLS; CDR2 reads YYNGEE. The trim removed 4 bases at V and 8 bases at J, leaving 14 bases unmatched. CDR3 length equals 16 residues. The CDR3 nucleotides are TGTGCCAGCAGCCCGTTTTCTAGGACAGGGGGAGGCGGCTACACCTTC. Translation gives CASSPFSRTGGGGYTF.

V is TRBV2 and J is TRBJ2-5; tentative D call: TRBD2 (7 bases). V lost 7 bases, J lost 4 bases, and 16 bases lay in between. CDR3 length equals 14 residues. The germline CDR1 and CDR2 sequences are SNHLY and FYNNEI. CDR3 nucleotide sequence: TGTGCCAGCATGGGGCAAAGGGGGGGAGAGACCCAGTACTTC. Translation: CASMGQRGGETQYF.

In nucleotides, the CDR3 is TGTGCCAGCAGCTTCAATCCGCGGGGTGAGCAGTTCTTC. Translation gives CASSFNPRGEQFF. The chain carries TRBV11-3 and TRBJ2-1, with D tentatively TRBD2 (6 bases). The CDR3 sequence is 13 residues long. Deletions cut 3 bases from V and 9 bases from J, with 12 bases between. In germline, CDR1 is SGHNT, CDR2 YENEEA.

This clone was seen a few times. V usage is TRBV6-5 and J usage is TRBJ1-5; tentative D call: TRBD1 (6 bases). Germline V gene data show CDR1 as MNHEY and CDR2 as SVGAGI. V was shortened by 4 bases and J by 5 bases, with 12 bases between the two germline ends. The CDR3 consists of 14 residues. As DNA, the CDR3 is TGTGCCAGCAGTTCCTTAGGGGGATATCAGCCCCAGCATTTT. Translation gives CASSSLGGYQPQHF.

Only one count was recorded for this clone. The gene calls are TRBV19 and TRBJ2-1; TRBD2 matches 12 bases. The germline CDR1 and CDR2 sequences are LNHDA and SQIVND (reference sequence). Unmatched junction bases numbered 10, after V lost 2 bases and J lost 8 bases. The CDR3 totals 17 residues. The CDR3 sequence is CASSIRLAGEVRDEQFF. The CDR3 DNA follows: TGTGCCAGTAGTATACGACTAGCGGGAGAGGTAAGAGATGAGCAGTTCTTC.

This clone was observed a handful of times. The chain has TRBV19 and TRBJ1-1; 8 bases are a match to TRBD1. The CDR3 runs to 14 residues. Germline CDR1 LNHDA, CDR2 SQIVND (reference sequence). Trimming took 4 bases from V and 2 from J; bases not matched to a gene: 3. CDR3 sequence (DNA): TGTGCCAGTAGTAACGACAGGGGAAACACTGAAGCTTTCTTT. Protein: CASSNDRGNTEAFF.

V and J are TRBV9 and TRBJ2-7; D unclear. The CDR3 runs 14 residues. Deletions cut 3 bases from V and 5 bases from J, with 15 bases between. CDR1 and CDR2 (germline): SGDLS, YYNGEE. The CDR3 coding sequence is TGTGCCAGCAGCGCAACGGGTCAACCCCACGAGCAGTACTTC. Encoded protein: CASSATGQPHEQYF.

The chain combines TRBV2 with TRBJ2-2, with a tentative D call TRBD2 (6 bases). This CDR3 comprises 15 residues. Looked up from germline, CDR1 is SNHLY and CDR2 is FYNNEI. Between the trimmed V and J ends, which lost 6 bases and 1 base, there was a span of 12 bases. Here the CDR3 reads CASSYSGLNTGELFF. The CDR3 DNA reads TGTGCCAGCAGCTATAGCGGCCTGAACACCGGGGAGCTGTTTTTT.

CDR3 DNA: TGTGCCAGCAGTCTAAACGGAGAGACCCAGTACTTC. It is translated as CASSLNGETQYF. The chain joins TRBV12-3 or TRBV12-4 to TRBJ2-5, with D hard to call. The ends were cut back, 5 bases at V and 4 bases at J, with 8 bases in the middle. The CDR3 extends over 12 amino acids.

This clone has just a few counts. The chain has TRBV27 and TRBJ2-1; 7 bases agree with TRBD2. CDR1 is MNHEY and CDR2 is SMNVEV in the germline V gene (reference sequence). The CDR3 runs 16 residues. V was pared by 0 bases and J by 10 bases, with 12 bases of the junction left unmatched. CDR3 loop: CASSLSGGVAGVEQFF. CDR3 sequence (DNA): TGTGCCAGCAGTTTATCGGGCGGGGTGGCGGGGGTCGAGCAGTTCTTC.

CDR3 coding DNA: TGTGCCTGGGGCGGCTCTGGAAACACCATATATTTT. Translating gives CAWGGSGNTIYF. V is TRBV30 and J is TRBJ1-3; D is unclear. CDR3 length: 12 residues. V dropped 5 bases and J dropped 0 bases, with 5 bases sitting between them. Germline values: CDR1 GTSNPN, CDR2 SVGIG (reference sequence).